These 10 T cell receptor beta chains originate from one sample sequenced in a study of CD8+ T cells in alopecia areata. Extracted RNA was reverse transcribed into cDNA, the sequencing template. Sequencing used immunoSEQ multiplex PCR; TCRdb keeps in-frame clones, though not all of them. This table holds approximately 54,000 clones, around 96% found once. The starting material was CD8+ T cells sorted from blood, obtained at week 0. The receptors stem from a human donor with alopecia areata.

V usage is TRBV15 and J usage is TRBJ2-5; the D gene is possibly TRBD2 (5 bases). This CDR3 is built from 14 residues. CDR1 is LNHNV and CDR2 is YYDKDF in the germline V gene (reference sequence). V shed 2 bases and J shed 4 bases, with 11 bases lying between them. In nucleotides, the CDR3 is TGTGCCACCAGCAGATGGGGAGTGGGAGAGACCCAGTACTTC. Protein: CATSRWGVGETQYF.

This chain joins TRBV27 and TRBJ2-5, with 10 positions matching TRBD1. Germline-derived CDR1 and CDR2 are MNHEY and SMNVEV (reference sequence). The CDR3 runs 12 residues. Germline trimming cut 3 bases from V and 12 bases from J; bases unmatched to any gene: 4. The CDR3 protein is CASSFNGQGEYF. CDR3 DNA: TGTGCCAGCAGTTTCAACGGACAGGGGGAGTACTTC.

The chain is built from TRBV29-1 and TRBJ2-2; D remains ambiguous. V was trimmed by 1 base and J by 7 bases, leaving 4 bases between them. CDR1 and CDR2 (germline): SQVTM, ANQGSEA. The CDR3 totals 11 residues. The CDR3 is CSVEVDGELFF. CDR3 nucleotides: TGCAGCGTTGAAGTGGACGGGGAGCTGTTTTTT.

V is TRBV5-5 and J is TRBJ1-1, with unresolved D. Trimming took off 1 base at V and 1 base at J, with 5 bases between the two ends. The germline V gene encodes CDR1 SGHKS and CDR2 YYEKEE (reference sequence). There are 13 residues in the CDR3. The CDR3 region has the DNA TGTGCCAGCAGCTTGATTAGGAACACTGAAGCTTTCTTT. Protein sequence: CASSLIRNTEAFF.

This clone was counted once. This chain uses TRBV9 with TRBJ1-1; D not resolved. The V end lost 3 bases, the J end lost 8 bases, and 14 bases lay between the germline ends. The germline V gene has CDR1 SGDLS and CDR2 YYNGEE. CDR3 length: 13 residues. CDR3 DNA: TGTGCCAGCAGCGCCCGGAGTTGGGAAGAAGCTTTCTTT. Translation gives CASSARSWEEAFF.

The CDR3 DNA reads as TGCAGCGTTCGGGACCAAGACTACAATGAGCAGTTCTTC. It specifies CSVRDQDYNEQFF. The chain recombines TRBV29-1 with TRBJ2-1; D possibly uses TRBD1 or TRBD2 (5 bases each). The germline V gene encodes CDR1 SQVTM and CDR2 ANQGSEA. The CDR3 consists of 13 residues. V gave up 5 bases and J gave up 3 bases, with 11 bases separating them.

V usage is TRBV2 and J usage is TRBJ2-6; D perhaps matches TRBD2 (5 bases). Trimming took 7 bases from V and 0 from J, leaving 16 bases between them. The V gene's germline CDR1 is SNHLY and CDR2 FYNNEI. The CDR3 is made up of 17 amino acids. CDR3 residues: CASNLEGASSGANVLTF. CDR3 bases: TGTGCCAGCAATCTAGAGGGCGCAAGCTCTGGGGCCAACGTCCTGACTTTC.

This chain links TRBV7-9 with TRBJ1-5, with D possibly being TRBD1 (6 bases). Germline values: CDR1 SEHNR, CDR2 FQNEAQ (reference sequence). The CDR3 has 15 residues. The ends were cut back, 3 bases at V and 4 bases at J, with 13 bases in the middle. The CDR3 DNA reads TGTGCCAGCAGCTTTTTTGGGGACATAAATCAGCCCCAGCATTTT. It translates to CASSFFGDINQPQHF.

This clone showed up just once. The chain recombines TRBV28 with TRBJ1-6; TRBD1 is a possible D gene (6 bases). The V end lost 3 bases, the J end lost 6 bases, and 9 bases lay between the germline ends. From germline, CDR1 is MDHEN and CDR2 SYDVKM. There are 14 residues in the CDR3. The CDR3 nucleotides are TGTGCCAGCAGTTTCCGCAGGGGTAATTCACCCCTCCACTTT. This sequence encodes CASSFRRGNSPLHF.

The chain couples TRBV7-9 to TRBJ1-5; D not resolved. The CDR3 has 16 amino acids. CDR1 and CDR2 (germline): SEHNR, FQNEAQ (reference sequence). V was cut by 1 base and J by 0 bases, with 10 bases left in between. CDR3 nucleotides: TGTGCCAGCAGCTTAGAGACGGGCTATAGCAATCAGCCCCAGCATTTT. This gives the protein CASSLETGYSNQPQHF.